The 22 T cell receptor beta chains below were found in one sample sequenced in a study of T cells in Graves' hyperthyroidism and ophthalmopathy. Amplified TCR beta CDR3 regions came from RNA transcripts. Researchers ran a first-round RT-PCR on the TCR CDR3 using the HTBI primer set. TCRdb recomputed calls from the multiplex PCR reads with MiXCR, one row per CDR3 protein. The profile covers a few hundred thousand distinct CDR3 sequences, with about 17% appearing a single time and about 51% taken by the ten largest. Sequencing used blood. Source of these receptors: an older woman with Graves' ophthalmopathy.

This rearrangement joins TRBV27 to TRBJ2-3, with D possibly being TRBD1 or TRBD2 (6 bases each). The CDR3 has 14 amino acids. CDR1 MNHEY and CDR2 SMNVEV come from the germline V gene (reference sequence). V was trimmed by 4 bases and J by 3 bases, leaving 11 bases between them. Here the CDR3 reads CASSSGAETDTQYF. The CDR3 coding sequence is TGTGCCAGCAGTTCGGGGGCAGAGACAGATACGCAGTATTTT.

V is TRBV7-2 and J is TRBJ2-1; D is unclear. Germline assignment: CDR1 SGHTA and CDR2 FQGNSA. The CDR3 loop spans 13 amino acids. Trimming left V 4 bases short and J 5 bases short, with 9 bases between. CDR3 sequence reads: CASSSRRNNEQFF. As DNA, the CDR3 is TGTGCCAGCAGCTCCCGGCGGAACAATGAGCAGTTCTTC. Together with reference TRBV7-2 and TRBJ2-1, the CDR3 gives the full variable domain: GAGVSQSPSNKVTEKGKDVELRCDPISGHTALYWYRQSLGQGLEFLIYFQGNSAPDKSGLPSDRFSAERTGGSVSTLTIQRTQQEDSAVYLCASSSRRNNEQFFGPGTRLTVL.

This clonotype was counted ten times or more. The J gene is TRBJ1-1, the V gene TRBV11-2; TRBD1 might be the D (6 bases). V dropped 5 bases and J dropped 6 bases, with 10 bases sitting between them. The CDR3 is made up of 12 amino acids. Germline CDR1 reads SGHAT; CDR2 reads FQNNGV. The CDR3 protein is CASSTGLPEAFF. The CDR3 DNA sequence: TGTGCCAGCAGCACAGGGTTACCTGAAGCTTTCTTT.

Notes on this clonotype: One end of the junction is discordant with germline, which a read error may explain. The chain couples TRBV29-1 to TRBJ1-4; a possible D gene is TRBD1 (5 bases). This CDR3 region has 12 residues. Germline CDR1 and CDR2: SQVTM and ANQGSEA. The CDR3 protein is CSVEGGAEKLFF. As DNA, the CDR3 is TGCAGCGTCGAAGGAGGGGCTGAAAAACTGTTTTTT. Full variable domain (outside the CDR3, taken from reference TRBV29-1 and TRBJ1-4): SAVISQKPSRDICQRGTSLTIQCQVDSQVTMMFWYRQQPGQSLTLIATANQGSEATYESGFVIDKFPISRPNLTFSTLTVSNMSPEDSSIYLCSVEGGAEKLFFGSGTQLSVL.

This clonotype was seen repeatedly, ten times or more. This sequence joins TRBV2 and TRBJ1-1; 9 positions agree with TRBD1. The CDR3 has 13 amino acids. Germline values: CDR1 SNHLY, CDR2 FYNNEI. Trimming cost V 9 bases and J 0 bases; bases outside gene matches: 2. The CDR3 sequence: CARRQGVNTEAFF. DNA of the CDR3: TGTGCCAGACGACAGGGGGTGAACACTGAAGCTTTCTTT.

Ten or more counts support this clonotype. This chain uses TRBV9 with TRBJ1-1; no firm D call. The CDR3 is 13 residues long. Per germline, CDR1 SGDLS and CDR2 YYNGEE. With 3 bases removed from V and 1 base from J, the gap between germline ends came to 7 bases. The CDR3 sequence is CASSAFKNTEAFF. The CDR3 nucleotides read TGTGCCAGCAGCGCCTTCAAGAACACTGAAGCTTTCTTT.

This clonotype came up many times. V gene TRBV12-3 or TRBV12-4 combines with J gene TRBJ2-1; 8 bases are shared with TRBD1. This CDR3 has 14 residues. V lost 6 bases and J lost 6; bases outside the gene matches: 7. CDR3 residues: CASRRQTGANEQFF. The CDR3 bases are TGTGCCAGCAGGCGACAGACAGGGGCCAATGAGCAGTTCTTC.

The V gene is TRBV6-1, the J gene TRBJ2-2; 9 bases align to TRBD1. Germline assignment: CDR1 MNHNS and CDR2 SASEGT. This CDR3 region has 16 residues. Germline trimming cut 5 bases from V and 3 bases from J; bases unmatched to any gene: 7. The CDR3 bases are TGTGCCAGCAGTCGAACAGGGGGCGCTCACACCGGGGAGCTGTTTTTT. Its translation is CASSRTGGAHTGELFF.

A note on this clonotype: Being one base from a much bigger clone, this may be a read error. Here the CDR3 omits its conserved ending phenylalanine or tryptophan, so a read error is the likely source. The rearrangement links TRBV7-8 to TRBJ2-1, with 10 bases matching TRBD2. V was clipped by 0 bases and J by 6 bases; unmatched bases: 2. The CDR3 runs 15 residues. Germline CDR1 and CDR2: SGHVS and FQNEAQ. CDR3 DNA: TGTGCCAGCAGCTTAGCACTAGCGGGGAGCAATGAGCAGTTCCTC. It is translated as CASSLALAGSNEQFL.

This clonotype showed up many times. The CDR3 DNA follows: TGTGCCAGCAGCTTAGGAATTCCTAGCGGGAGGGCCAGTGAGCAGTTCTTC. Protein: CASSLGIPSGRASEQFF. V is TRBV11-2 and J is TRBJ2-1; 12 positions agree with TRBD2. V dropped 1 base and J dropped 9; count of bases not matched to a gene: 10. CDR1 is SGHAT, CDR2 FQNNGV, per germline. The CDR3 is 17 residues long.

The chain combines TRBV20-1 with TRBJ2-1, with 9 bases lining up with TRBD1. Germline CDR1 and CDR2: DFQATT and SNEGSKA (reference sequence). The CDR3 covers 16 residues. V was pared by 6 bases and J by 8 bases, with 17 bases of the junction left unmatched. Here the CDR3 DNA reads TGCAGTGCCAGAAAAACCGGGACAGGGTTCTCTCATGAGCAGTTCTTC. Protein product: CSARKTGTGFSHEQFF.

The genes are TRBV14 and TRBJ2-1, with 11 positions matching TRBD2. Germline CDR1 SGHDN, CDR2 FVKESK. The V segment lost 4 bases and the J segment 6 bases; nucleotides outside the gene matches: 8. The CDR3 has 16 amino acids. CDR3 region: CASSRSGLAGGNEQFF. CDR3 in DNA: TGTGCCAGCAGCCGGAGTGGACTAGCGGGTGGCAATGAGCAGTTCTTC.

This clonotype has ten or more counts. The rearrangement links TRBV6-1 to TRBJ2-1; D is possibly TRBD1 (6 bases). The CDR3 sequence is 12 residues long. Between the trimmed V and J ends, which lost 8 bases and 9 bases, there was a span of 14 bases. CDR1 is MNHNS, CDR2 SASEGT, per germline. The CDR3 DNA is TGTGCCAGCGCCCGTGGGACAACTGAGCAGTTCTTC. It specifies CASARGTTEQFF.

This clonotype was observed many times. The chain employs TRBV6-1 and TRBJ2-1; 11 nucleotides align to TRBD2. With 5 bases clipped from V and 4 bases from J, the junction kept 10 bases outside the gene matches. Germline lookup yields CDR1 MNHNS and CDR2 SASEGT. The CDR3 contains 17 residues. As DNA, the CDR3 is TGTGCCAGCAGTTCAATTAGCGGGAGGGCCAGGTACAATGAGCAGTTCTTC. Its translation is CASSSISGRARYNEQFF.

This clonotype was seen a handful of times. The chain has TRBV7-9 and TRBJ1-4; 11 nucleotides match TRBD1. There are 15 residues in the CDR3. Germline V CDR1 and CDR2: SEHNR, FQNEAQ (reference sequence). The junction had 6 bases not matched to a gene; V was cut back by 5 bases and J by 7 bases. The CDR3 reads CASSMGQGDVEKLFF. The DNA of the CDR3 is TGTGCCAGCAGCATGGGACAGGGGGATGTTGAAAAACTGTTTTTT.

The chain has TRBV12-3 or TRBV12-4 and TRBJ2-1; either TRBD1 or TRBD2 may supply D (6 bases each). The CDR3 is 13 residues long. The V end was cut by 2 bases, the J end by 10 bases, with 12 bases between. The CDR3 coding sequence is TGTGCCAGCAGTTTAAATCGGGGGCAAGAGCAGTTCTTC. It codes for CASSLNRGQEQFF.

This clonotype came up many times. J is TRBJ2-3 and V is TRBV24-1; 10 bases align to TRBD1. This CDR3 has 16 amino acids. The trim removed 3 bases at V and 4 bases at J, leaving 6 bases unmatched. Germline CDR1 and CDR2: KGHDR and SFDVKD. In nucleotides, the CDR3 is TGTGCCACCAGTGATCCAACCGGGACAGGGGCAGATACGCAGTATTTT. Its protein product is CATSDPTGTGADTQYF.

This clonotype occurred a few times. CDR3 coding DNA: TGTGCCAGCAGCTTGTTATTTCCGAGACAGGGTGGCGAGCAGTACTTC. It specifies CASSLLFPRQGGEQYF. This chain uses TRBV5-8 with TRBJ2-7, with 7 bases fitting TRBD1. CDR3 length: 16 residues. V was clipped by 1 base and J by 6 bases; unmatched bases: 13. The V gene's germline CDR1 is SGHTS and CDR2 YDEGEE.

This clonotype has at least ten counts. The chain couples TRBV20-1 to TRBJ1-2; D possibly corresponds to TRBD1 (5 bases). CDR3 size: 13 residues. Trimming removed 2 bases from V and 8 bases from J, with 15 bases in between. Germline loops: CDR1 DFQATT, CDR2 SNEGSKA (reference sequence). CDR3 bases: TGCAGTGCTAGATCTTTAAGGGGAGGAGGCTACACCTTC. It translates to CSARSLRGGGYTF.

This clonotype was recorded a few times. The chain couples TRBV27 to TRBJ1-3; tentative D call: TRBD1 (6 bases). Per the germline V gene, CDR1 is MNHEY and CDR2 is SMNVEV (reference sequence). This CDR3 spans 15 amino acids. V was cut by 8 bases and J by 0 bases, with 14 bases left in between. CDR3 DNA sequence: TGTGCCAGCCGCGAAACAGGGACCTCTGGAAACACCATATATTTT. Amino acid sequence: CASRETGTSGNTIYF.

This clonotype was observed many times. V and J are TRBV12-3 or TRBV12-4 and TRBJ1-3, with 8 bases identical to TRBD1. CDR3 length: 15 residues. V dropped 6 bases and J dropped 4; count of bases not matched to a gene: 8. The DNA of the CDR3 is TGTGCCAGCAGCCGTACAGGGGGAGGCGGAAACACCATATATTTT. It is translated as CASSRTGGGGNTIYF.

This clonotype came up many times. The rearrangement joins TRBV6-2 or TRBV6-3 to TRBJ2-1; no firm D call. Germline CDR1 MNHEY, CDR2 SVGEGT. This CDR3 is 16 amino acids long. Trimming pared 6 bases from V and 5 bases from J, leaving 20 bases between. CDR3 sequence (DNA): TGTGCCAGCAGCTCACCTCTACCCCCGTCCGACAATGAGCAGTTCTTC. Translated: CASSSPLPPSDNEQFF.